This TCR beta chain appears in the sequencing data of a study of cytomegalovirus exposure and HLA in healthy donors. In the PCR, 60 Vbeta and 13 Jbeta primers were used. The data were produced by immunoSEQ multiplex PCR, yet TCRdb's version contains in-frame clones alone and is incomplete. Its listing shows 200,000 to 250,000 clones. V was trimmed by 0 bases and J by 0 bases, leaving 10 bases between them. The CDR3 length is 16 residues. Germline V gives CDR1 SGHKS, CDR2 YYEKEE (reference sequence). This TCR was recovered from a woman in her twenties or thirties in good health and CMV-seropositive. This rearrangement joins TRBV5-5 to TRBJ1-5; possible D gene TRBD1, 6 bases. The source material was PBMCs. CDR3 protein: CASSLARGHSNQPQHF. The CDR3 nucleotides read TGTGCCAGCAGCTTGGCCAGGGGCCATAGCAATCAGCCCCAGCATTTT.